A selection of T cell receptor beta chains follows, all from one sample in a study of blood T cell repertoires in COVID-19. Data came from immunoSEQ multiplex PCR; TCRdb stores just in-frame clones and leaves some out. The top ten clones hold 0.8% to 0.85% of a sample with about 420,000 clones, around nine tenths of them seen once. The sequencing sample was made of peripheral blood. These receptors were collected from a man aged 18 to 30 with COVID-19, enrolled during active disease. The CDR3 runs from the conserved cysteine through the conserved F or W. A D gene is named only where the DNA matches it firmly. Only part of the rows carry a size: once, few, many, or a class if the clone is expanded.

size	J	V	D	DNA	CDR3
-	TRBJ2-3	TRBV30	TRBD1	TGTGCCTACGACAGGGCAATCACAGATACGCAGTATTTT	CAYDRAITDTQYF
-	TRBJ1-5	TRBV7-6	-	TGTGCCAGCAGCTTATCGCCAGATAGCAATCAGCCCCAGCATTTT	CASSLSPDSNQPQHF
-	TRBJ2-7	TRBV5-4	-	TGTGCCAGCAGCCAGGGCCTTGGGGAGCAGTACTTC	CASSQGLGEQYF
-	TRBJ1-2	TRBV4-1	TRBD1	TGCGCCAGCAGCCAGCCGGGACAGGGGAACGGCTACACCTTC	CASSQPGQGNGYTF
-	TRBJ2-1	TRBV7-9	TRBD2	TGTGCCAGCAGTTCTCTCAGCGGGAAAGGGCGTGATGAGCAGTTCTTC	CASSSLSGKGRDEQFF
-	TRBJ2-2	TRBV5-6	-	TGTGCCAGTGACTGGATCACCGGGGAGCTGTTTTTT	CASDWITGELFF
-	TRBJ1-1	TRBV4-1	-	TGCGCCAGCAGCCAAGATTCGCGGGTCGGGACTGAAGCTTTCTTT	CASSQDSRVGTEAFF
-	TRBJ2-2	TRBV19	TRBD1	TGTGCCAGTAGTATAGGGGACAGGGGGGCCGGGGAGCTGTTTTTT	CASSIGDRGAGELFF
-	TRBJ1-6	TRBV3-1/TRBV3-2	-	TGTGCCAGCAGCCAAGGGGGGGGAACGGGCTCACCCCTCCACTTT	CASSQGGGTGSPLHF
-	TRBJ2-3	TRBV24-1	-	TGTGCCACCAGTGAAGAGATCACAGATACGCAGTATTTT	CATSEEITDTQYF
once	TRBJ2-7	TRBV19	-	TGTGCCAGTAGTGCCGGTATATTGAGGTTCTACTACGAGCAGTACTTC	CASSAGILRFYYEQYF
-	TRBJ2-7	TRBV3-1/TRBV3-2	TRBD1	TGTGCCAGCAGCCGTTGGACAGGGCTCCAGTCCGAGCAGTACTTC	CASSRWTGLQSEQYF
-	TRBJ1-1	TRBV5-1	-	TGCGCCAGCAGCTCCCCCAATACTGAAGCTTTCTTT	CASSSPNTEAFF
-	TRBJ2-2	TRBV7-6	TRBD1	TGTGCCAGCACAAAGGGACAGGGAGGCGGGGAGCTGTTTTTT	CASTKGQGGGELFF
-	TRBJ1-1	TRBV27	TRBD1	TGTGCCAGCAGTTTAAGTTGGGACAGGAGGGGCACTGAAGCTTTCTTT	CASSLSWDRRGTEAFF
-	TRBJ1-1	TRBV7-9	TRBD1	TGTGCCAGCAGCGACAGGGGGCGGGACACTGAAGCTTTCTTT	CASSDRGRDTEAFF
-	TRBJ1-1	TRBV2	TRBD1	TGTGCCAGCAGAGATGCGGACAGGCCTACGAACACTGAAGCTTTCTTT	CASRDADRPTNTEAFF
-	TRBJ2-3	TRBV12-3/TRBV12-4	-	TGTGCCAGCACTGATAAGCTCACAGATACGCAGTATTTT	CASTDKLTDTQYF
-	TRBJ2-3	TRBV5-1	-	TGCGCCAGCAGCTTGGCGCGGGCCACAGATACGCAGTATTTT	CASSLARATDTQYF
-	TRBJ2-7	TRBV5-1	TRBD1	TGCGCCAGCAGCTTGGCCCCCAGCCGGGACAGAACCTACGAGCAGTACTTC	CASSLAPSRDRTYEQYF
-	TRBJ2-3	TRBV9	-	TGTGCCAGCAGCCCCCAGACTTTTAGCACAGATACGCAGTATTTT	CASSPQTFSTDTQYF
-	TRBJ1-5	TRBV6-6	-	TGTGCCAGCAGTTACCAGAGCGGAGGGAATCAGCCCCAGCATTTT	CASSYQSGGNQPQHF
once	TRBJ2-3	TRBV5-1	TRBD2	TGCGCCAGCAGCGTACTAGCGGGACGCACAGATACGCAGTATTTT	CASSVLAGRTDTQYF
-	TRBJ1-5	TRBV9	-	TGTGCCAGCAGCGTAGTTCCGGATCAGCCCCAGCATTTT	CASSVVPDQPQHF
-	TRBJ2-1	TRBV7-9	-	TGTGCCAGCAGCTTAGCGTTGGGCGAGAATGAGCAGTTCTTC	CASSLALGENEQFF
-	TRBJ2-7	TRBV24-1	TRBD2	TGTGCCACCACTATTGCCGGGACTACACATTCCTACGAGCAGTACTTC	CATTIAGTTHSYEQYF
once	TRBJ1-2	TRBV6-1	TRBD1	TGTGCCAGCAGTGGGCCAATTCCTCGGACAGGCTATGGCTACACCTTC	CASSGPIPRTGYGYTF
once	TRBJ1-1	TRBV12-3/TRBV12-4	-	TGTGCCAGCAGTTTTAGACGTGCGGGAGCTTTCTTT	CASSFRRAGAFF
-	TRBJ2-1	TRBV12-5	TRBD2	TGTGCTAGTGGTTTGGTGGGAGGGGCCACGGATGAGCAGTTCTTC	CASGLVGGATDEQFF
-	TRBJ2-4	TRBV10-1	-	TGCGCCAGCAGTGAGTCGAGCGGTGCCAAAAACATTCAGTACTTC	CASSESSGAKNIQYF
-	TRBJ2-7	TRBV27	-	TGTGCCAGCAGTCTCTCGGGACAACAATACGAGCAGTACTTC	CASSLSGQQYEQYF
-	TRBJ1-2	TRBV5-1	-	TGCGCCAGCAGCCCCTCAGCCACGAGGGATGGCTACACCTTC	CASSPSATRDGYTF
-	TRBJ2-5	TRBV4-2	TRBD2	TGTGCCAGCAGCCAAGAATGGACTAGCGGGGAAGAGACCCAGTACTTC	CASSQEWTSGEETQYF
-	TRBJ2-2	TRBV19	TRBD1	TGTGCCAGTAGTAGGCAGGGGGCGCGTACCGGGGAGCTGTTTTTT	CASSRQGARTGELFF
-	TRBJ1-1	TRBV6-1	-	TGTGCCAGCAGTGAAGTTTCAGACACTGAAGCTTTCTTT	CASSEVSDTEAFF
-	TRBJ2-7	TRBV6-5	-	TGTGCCAGCAGTTACTCGATGGGGCCCTACGAGCAGTACTTC	CASSYSMGPYEQYF
-	TRBJ1-5	TRBV6-5	TRBD1	TGTGCCACCTCAGGGGGAATCCAGCCCCAGCATTTT	CATSGGIQPQHF
-	TRBJ2-3	TRBV11-2	TRBD2	TGTGCCGCTGGGGCGGGAGTTGGAGATACGCAGTATTTT	CAAGAGVGDTQYF
-	TRBJ1-2	TRBV6-5	-	TGTGCCAGCAGGGCAGCGTCCTCCTATGGCTACACCTTC	CASRAASSYGYTF
-	TRBJ2-1	TRBV9	-	TGTGCCAGCAGCGTAGGCTCGCAGACAGATTACAATGAGCAGTTCTTC	CASSVGSQTDYNEQFF
-	TRBJ2-7	TRBV6-6	-	TGTGCCAGCAGTTACGACTCCGCCTACGAGCAGTACTTC	CASSYDSAYEQYF
-	TRBJ2-7	TRBV3-1/TRBV3-2	TRBD2	TGTGCCAGCAGCCGGACTAGAGACTACGAGCAGTACTTC	CASSRTRDYEQYF
-	TRBJ1-6	TRBV27	-	TGTGCCACTCAGTTTGCCCGGGGTTCACCCCTCCACTTT	CATQFARGSPLHF
-	TRBJ2-7	TRBV29-1	-	TGCAGCGCCAGACAAAGATCCCGGGAAGCCGAGCAGTACTTC	CSARQRSREAEQYF
-	TRBJ2-7	TRBV5-1	TRBD2	TGCGCCAGCAGCTTGGTGGCGGGAGAGGTGAGTTACGAGCAGTACTTC	CASSLVAGEVSYEQYF
-	TRBJ2-7	TRBV2	-	TGTGCCAGCAGTGTGAATCCGGGAGACGACGAGCAGTACTTC	CASSVNPGDDEQYF
-	TRBJ2-3	TRBV24-1	TRBD2	TGTGCCACCAGTGACCCGAGCGGGAAAGTGCGCACAGATACGCAGTATTTT	CATSDPSGKVRTDTQYF
-	TRBJ2-5	TRBV6-1	TRBD1	TGTGCCAGCAGTGAGACAGGGGGCAATTGGGAGACCCAGTACTTC	CASSETGGNWETQYF
-	TRBJ2-3	TRBV24-1	TRBD2	TGTGCCACCAGTGGCGGGGGGGCGGCAGATACGCAGTATTTT	CATSGGGAADTQYF
-	TRBJ2-5	TRBV5-5	-	TGTGCCAGCAGCTTGTTACCTGAGTACCAAGAGACCCAGTACTTC	CASSLLPEYQETQYF
-	TRBJ2-5	TRBV30	TRBD2	TGTGCCTCGAGACTAGCGGCGGGGGAGACCCAGTACTTC	CASRLAAGETQYF
-	TRBJ1-5	TRBV13	-	TGTGCCAGCAGCTTTGGACAGTTCAATCAGCCCCAGCATTTT	CASSFGQFNQPQHF
-	TRBJ2-1	TRBV10-2	-	TGCGCCAGCAGTGAATGGCCGAACGAGCAGTTCTTC	CASSEWPNEQFF
-	TRBJ2-7	TRBV3-1/TRBV3-2	-	TGTGCCAGCAGCCAAGAGGGGCGAGGAACCCTACCGAACTTC	CASSQEGRGTLPNF
-	TRBJ2-7	TRBV5-4	TRBD1	TGTGCCAGCAGCTCCGGGACAGACCATACCTACGAGCAGTACTTC	CASSSGTDHTYEQYF
few	TRBJ2-1	TRBV6-5	TRBD2	TGTGCCACAAAGACTAGCGGCTCCTACAATGAGCAGTTCTTC	CATKTSGSYNEQFF
-	TRBJ2-7	TRBV5-1	-	TGCGCCAGCAGCTTGGAGGCAGGTCTCCACGAGCAGTACTTC	CASSLEAGLHEQYF
-	TRBJ2-1	TRBV3-1/TRBV3-2	-	TGTGCCAGCAGCCGAAACCAGGGGTATTATGAGCAGTTCTTC	CASSRNQGYYEQFF
-	TRBJ2-2	TRBV21-1	-	TGTGCCAGCAGCAAAGCGGCGGGAGAGAACACCGGGGAGCTGTTTTTT	CASSKAAGENTGELFF